This entry lists 20 T cell receptor beta chains sequenced from one sample in a study of T cell repertoires in cytomegalovirus infection (dated by TCRdb to about 2019). This specimen's treatment or condition label, per the study, means: in vitro stimulation with specific CMV peptide epitopes to enrich CMV-specific T cells. For sequencing, an Illumina HiSeq 1500 was employed. The public reads were reanalyzed by TCRdb: fastp trimming at Q25, MiXCR alignment, in-frame beta chains only. All rows with the same CDR3 protein become a single entry with the most common DNA and genes. The sample data list some 920,000 distinct CDR3 sequences, and around 32% of these were observed just once. Over 11% of the sample is in the top ten clones. No antigens are known for them. This specimen was cultured CD8+ T cells from PBMCs, taken from culture after CMV antigen stimulation. These receptors were taken from a human donor in good health (CMV status not recorded). Some clones in this sample may be carry-over from other donors' samples.

Notes on this clonotype: A read error may be the cause here, since a much bigger clone is one base away. The V call is TRBV7-2, the J call TRBJ2-3; D is unclear. There are 17 residues in the CDR3. With 0 bases removed from V and 0 bases from J, the gap between germline ends came to 13 bases. From germline, CDR1 is SGHTA and CDR2 FQGNSA. CDR3 in DNA: TGTGCCAGCAGCTTAGCGGGCAAACCGTCTAGCACAGATACGCAGTATTTT. Translation gives CASSLAGKPSSTDTQYF.

V is TRBV9 and J is TRBJ1-1; D not certain. Germline assignment: CDR1 SGDLS and CDR2 YYNGEE. The CDR3 runs to 15 residues. Trimming removed 4 bases at V and 5 bases at J, with 18 bases between. CDR3 loop: CASSPGDSKGTEAFF. The CDR3, as DNA: TGTGCCAGCAGCCCAGGCGACTCAAAAGGGACTGAAGCTTTCTTT. Full variable domain (rest looked up from reference TRBV9 and TRBJ1-1): DSGVTQTPKHLITATGQRVTLRCSPRSGDLSVYWYQQSLDQGLQFLIQYYNGEERAKGNILERFSAQQFPDLHSELNLSSLELGDSALYFCASSPGDSKGTEAFFGQGTRLTVV.

The chain employs TRBV4-2 and TRBJ1-5; the D gene is possibly TRBD1 (5 bases). The CDR3 has 15 residues. The germline V gene has CDR1 LGHNA and CDR2 YNFKEQ. Trimming left V 1 base short and J 5 bases short, with 12 bases between. CDR3 nucleotides: TGTGCCAGCAGCCAAGTCGGGGGAGGGGATCAGCCCCAGCATTTT. Protein product: CASSQVGGGDQPQHF.

J is TRBJ1-1 and V is TRBV7-9; tentative D call: TRBD1 (5 bases). V was pared by 8 bases and J by 0 bases, with 16 bases between. Germline CDR1 is SEHNR and CDR2 is FQNEAQ (reference sequence). CDR3 length: 15 amino acids. The CDR3 DNA follows: TGTGCCAGCCCCGGGGACCTTAACCTGAACACTGAAGCTTTCTTT. Translation: CASPGDLNLNTEAFF.

The rearrangement links TRBV10-3 to TRBJ1-3; D gene unclear. CDR1 ENHRY and CDR2 SYGVKD come from the germline V gene. V was clipped by 2 bases and J by 0 bases, with 8 bases between them. There are 15 residues in the CDR3. The CDR3 reads CAISEGDNSGNTIYF. The CDR3 DNA reads TGTGCCATCAGTGAGGGTGACAACTCTGGAAACACCATATATTTT.

In its sample, this clonotype was seen many times. V gene TRBV7-9 combines with J gene TRBJ2-3; no firm D call. Germline V gene lookup returns CDR1 SEHNR and CDR2 FQNEAQ (reference sequence). The CDR3 sequence is 11 residues long. V gave up 5 bases and J gave up 5 bases, with 5 bases separating them. The CDR3 nucleotides are TGTGCCAGCAGCCATAGAGATACGCAGTATTTT. Translation: CASSHRDTQYF. The variable domain in full, completed from reference TRBV7-9 and TRBJ2-3, reads DTGVSQNPRHKITKRGQNVTFRCDPISEHNRLYWYRQTLGQGPEFLTYFQNEAQLEKSRLLSDRFSAERPKGSFSTLEIQRTEQGDSAMYLCASSHRDTQYFGPGTRLTVL.

This clonotype was counted only a few times. The chain uses TRBV4-3 and TRBJ2-1, with TRBD2 matching over 11 bases. The CDR3 consists of 16 residues. J was trimmed by 8 bases and V by 1 base; bases with no gene match: 7. In germline, CDR1 is LGHNA, CDR2 YSLEER. The CDR3 is CASSQGLAGTTDEQFF. DNA of the CDR3: TGCGCCAGCAGCCAAGGACTAGCGGGGACTACAGATGAGCAGTTCTTC.

Notes on this clonotype: The junction and the germline gene differ at one end; a read error may be behind it. The chain recombines TRBV6-6 with TRBJ2-2, with 12 bases aligning to TRBD1. From germline, CDR1 is MNHNY and CDR2 SVGAGI (reference sequence). CDR3 size: 15 residues. The CDR3 region is CTSSWDRGRPRELFF. CDR3 nucleotides: TGTACCAGCAGTTGGGACAGGGGGCGCCCAAGGGAGCTGTTTTTT.

The CDR3 protein is CASSPNRGGFYEQYF. The CDR3 DNA reads as TGTGCCAGCAGCCCCAACAGGGGAGGCTTCTACGAGCAGTACTTC. The gene calls are TRBV5-5 and TRBJ2-7; a possible D gene is TRBD1 (7 bases). The germline V and J ends were trimmed by 4 bases and 3 bases, with 17 bases remaining between them. The CDR3 has 15 amino acids. Germline values: CDR1 SGHKS, CDR2 YYEKEE (reference sequence). The full variable domain, its missing parts supplied by reference TRBV5-5 and TRBJ2-7, is DAGVTQSPTHLIKTRGQQVTLRCSPISGHKSVSWYQQVLGQGPQFIFQYYEKEERGRGNFPDRFSARQFPNYSSELNVNALLLGDSALYLCASSPNRGGFYEQYFGPGTRLTVT.

Only a few counts were recorded for this clonotype. This chain links TRBV6-2 or TRBV6-3 with TRBJ2-7; D remains unclear. The length of the CDR3 is 14 residues. Germline V gene lookup returns CDR1 MNHEY and CDR2 SVGEGT. V lost 5 bases, J lost 7 bases, and 18 bases lay in between. CDR3 in amino acids: CASSRPTEHREQYV. CDR3 nucleotides: TGTGCCAGCAGTCGCCCGACTGAGCATCGGGAGCAGTACGTC.

This clonotype was observed a handful of times. The CDR3 is CASSLDGQGNTGELFF. The CDR3 DNA sequence: TGTGCCAGCAGCTTAGATGGACAGGGGAACACCGGGGAGCTGTTTTTT. The chain employs TRBV5-4 and TRBJ2-2; 8 bases match TRBD1. The germline V gene has CDR1 SGHNT and CDR2 YYREEE (reference sequence). V shed 2 bases, J shed 1 base, and the junction held 4 bases outside the gene matches. This CDR3 has 16 residues.

This chain uses TRBV6-6 with TRBJ2-7; 7 bases line up with TRBD2. The length of the CDR3 is 18 residues. From germline, CDR1 is MNHNY and CDR2 SVGAGI (reference sequence). After removal of 6 bases from V and 2 bases from J, the junction contained 19 bases not matched to a gene. For the CDR3, the DNA is TGTGCCAGCAGGATAACTCTGGCGCGGCTAGCGGTAGCCTACGAGCAGTACGTC. This codes for CASRITLARLAVAYEQYV.

The chain joins TRBV7-9 to TRBJ2-7; either TRBD1 or TRBD2 may supply D (7 bases each). Germline CDR1 is SEHNR and CDR2 is FQNEAQ (reference sequence). Trimming shortened V by 5 bases and J by 5 bases, and 13 bases separated the two germline ends. The CDR3 is made up of 13 amino acids. CDR3 nucleotides: TGTGCCAGCAGCGGGAGGGACAGCCACGAGCAGTACGTC. This sequence encodes CASSGRDSHEQYV.

This clonotype showed up many times. V usage is TRBV6-1 and J usage is TRBJ1-4; 9 nucleotides match TRBD1. Trimming took 8 bases from V and 7 from J; bases not matched to a gene: 2. The CDR3 totals 12 residues. The germline V gene encodes CDR1 MNHNS and CDR2 SASEGT. The CDR3 DNA follows: TGTGCCAGCGGACAGGGGAGTGAAAAACTGTTTTTT. This encodes CASGQGSEKLFF.

This clonotype has ten or more counts. The chain links TRBV28 to TRBJ2-5; 7 nucleotides agree with TRBD1. J was trimmed by 1 base and V by 6 bases; bases with no gene match: 5. Germline CDR1 is MDHEN and CDR2 is SYDVKM. The CDR3 contains 14 residues. CDR3 bases: TGTGCCAGCAGCCGGGACAGCAGCCAAGAGACCCAGTACTTC. Encoded protein: CASSRDSSQETQYF.

CDR3 sequence reads: CATSREGTGDEQYV. The CDR3 DNA is TGTGCCACCAGCAGAGAGGGGACAGGGGACGAGCAGTACGTC. The rearrangement uses TRBV15 and TRBJ2-7; 10 bases align to TRBD1. Trimming cost V 0 bases and J 5 bases; bases outside gene matches: 1. CDR3 length: 14 amino acids. Germline V CDR1 and CDR2: LNHNV, YYDKDF (reference sequence).

This chain joins TRBV9 and TRBJ2-3, with 7 bases aligning to TRBD2. This CDR3 spans 17 amino acids. V was pared by 0 bases and J by 0 bases, with 7 bases of the junction left unmatched. Germline CDR1 is SGDLS and CDR2 is YYNGEE. The CDR3 is CASSVVLRGESTDTQYF. CDR3 nucleotide sequence: TGTGCCAGCAGCGTAGTTCTTCGGGGGGAGAGCACAGATACGCAGTATTTT.

The table lists this clonotype with many counts. The chain carries TRBV6-5 and TRBJ1-4; no clear D. This CDR3 is built from 13 residues. V was cut by 2 bases and J by 7 bases, with 8 bases left in between. The V gene's germline CDR1 is MNHEY and CDR2 SVGAGI. DNA of the CDR3: TGTGCCAGCAGTTACGCTCCATTTGAAAAACTGTTTTTT. Translated: CASSYAPFEKLFF.

This clonotype was seen at least ten times. V usage is TRBV7-2 and J usage is TRBJ2-7, with TRBD1 matching 10 bases. The V gene's germline CDR1 is SGHTA and CDR2 FQGNSA. The CDR3 spans 15 residues. V shed 5 bases and J 5 bases; nucleotides not matched to a gene: 9. The CDR3 DNA reads TGTGCCAGCAGCCTCACCGGGACAGGGGTCCACGAGCAGTACGTC. It is translated as CASSLTGTGVHEQYV.

This clonotype was recorded a few times. The gene calls are TRBV11-2 and TRBJ1-2; no firm D call. Germline V gene data show CDR1 as SGHAT and CDR2 as FQNNGV. V gave up 1 base and J gave up 8 bases, with 14 bases separating them. There are 14 residues in the CDR3. CDR3 nucleotides: TGTGCCAGCAGCTTAGCCCTAGCGGGGAGCGGCTACACCTTC. It translates to CASSLALAGSGYTF.